The rows below give T cell receptor beta chains drawn from one sample of a study of identical twins. TCRdb re-analysed the 5' RACE reads in MiXCR, keeping a single row per CDR3 protein. The data hold around 230,000 distinct CDR3 sequences, with 6% to 7% observed a single time. These data were likewise used in another study, on T cells expressing NK-cell markers.

Material for sequencing was CD8+ T cells sorted from blood. These receptor sequences come from a woman between 18 and 30 years old in good health. Each CDR3 is given with its conserved first and last residue. The D gene is left open where the match is weak. The size entry is marked missing in some rows and otherwise reads once, few, many or a size class.

CASSMAVEQFF	TGTGCCAGCAGCATGGCCGTTGAGCAGTTCTTC	11	TRBV14	NA	TRBJ2-1	few
CASSPNRTGTKETQYF	TGTGCCAGCAGCCCCAACCGGACAGGAACAAAAGAGACCCAGTACTTC	16	TRBV12-3/TRBV12-4	TRBD1	TRBJ2-5	many
CASSLWEGAMYEQYF	TGTGCCAGCAGCTTATGGGAGGGGGCCATGTACGAGCAGTACTTC	15	TRBV11-2	NA	TRBJ2-7	NA
CASSQIGGPTDTQYF	TGTGCCAGCAGCCAAATTGGCGGGCCGACAGATACGCAGTATTTT	15	TRBV14	NA	TRBJ2-3	NA
CASRSRGEQFF	TGTGCCAGTAGATCTAGGGGTGAGCAGTTCTTC	11	TRBV19	NA	TRBJ2-1	many
CASTVQGIDPGQTNTGELFF	TGTGCCAGCACGGTTCAAGGGATCGACCCGGGACAGACGAACACCGGGGAGCTGTTTTTT	20	TRBV2	TRBD1	TRBJ2-2	few
CASSLEAGGYTF	TGTGCCAGCAGCTTAGAGGCGGGTGGCTACACCTTC	12	TRBV7-8	NA	TRBJ1-2	many
CAISEDRGAPTDTQYF	TGTGCCATCAGTGAGGACAGGGGGGCACCCACAGATACGCAGTATTTT	16	TRBV10-3	TRBD1	TRBJ2-3	NA
CASSETGTANTEAFF	TGTGCCAGCAGCGAGACCGGGACAGCGAACACTGAAGCTTTCTTT	15	TRBV3-1	TRBD1	TRBJ1-1	NA
CASSLASAGVNTEAFF	TGCGCCAGCAGCTTGGCCTCGGCAGGGGTGAACACTGAAGCTTTCTTT	16	TRBV5-1	NA	TRBJ1-1	many
CASSVEVGEQFF	TGTGCCAGCAGCGTAGAGGTCGGTGAGCAGTTCTTC	12	TRBV9	NA	TRBJ2-1	few
CASSLASPGRGNTIYF	TGTGCCAGCAGCTTAGCGTCTCCGGGCCGTGGAAACACCATATATTTT	16	TRBV7-6	NA	TRBJ1-3	few
CSVSVGGVLMEQYF	TGCAGCGTTTCGGTCGGGGGAGTTCTCATGGAGCAGTACTTC	14	TRBV29-1	NA	TRBJ2-7	NA
CASSPDWSSYNEQFF	TGTGCCAGCAGCCCCGACTGGAGCTCCTACAATGAGCAGTTCTTC	15	TRBV11-2	NA	TRBJ2-1	few
CASRGGGQPRETQYF	TGTGCCAGCAGGGGGGGTGGGCAACCAAGGGAGACCCAGTACTTC	15	TRBV12-3/TRBV12-4	NA	TRBJ2-5	few
CSASGAGQRNQPQHF	TGCAGTGCTAGCGGGGCTGGACAGCGTAATCAGCCCCAGCATTTT	15	TRBV20-1	NA	TRBJ1-5	NA
CAFSLAPAGRRSYYNEQFF	TGTGCCTTCAGTTTAGCCCCTGCTGGGCGGAGGTCGTACTACAATGAGCAGTTCTTC	19	TRBV12-3/TRBV12-4	NA	TRBJ2-1	NA
CSAWRETQYF	TGCAGCGCCTGGAGAGAGACCCAGTACTTC	10	TRBV29-1	NA	TRBJ2-5	few
CASSPPTGLGSGYTF	TGTGCCAGCTCACCACCAACCGGCCTTGGGAGTGGCTACACCTTC	15	TRBV18	NA	TRBJ1-2	few
CASSSPGLAGEEGEQFF	TGTGCCAGCAGTTCGCCGGGACTAGCGGGAGAAGAGGGTGAGCAGTTCTTC	17	TRBV12-3/TRBV12-4	TRBD2	TRBJ2-1	NA
CCANAPPRGSANYGYTF	TGCTGTGCTAACGCCCCGCCGAGGGGTTCCGCTAACTATGGCTACACCTTC	17	TRBV20-1	NA	TRBJ1-2	NA
CASSYRVGNYEQYF	TGTGCCAGCAGTTACAGGGTGGGGAACTACGAGCAGTACTTC	14	TRBV27	NA	TRBJ2-7	NA
CASSFGTGPGEQYF	TGTGCCAGCAGTTTCGGGACAGGGCCCGGCGAGCAGTACTTC	14	TRBV27	TRBD1	TRBJ2-7	few
CASSPSGGNQPQHF	TGTGCCAGCAGTCCCTCAGGGGGCAATCAGCCCCAGCATTTT	14	TRBV6-2/TRBV6-3	NA	TRBJ1-5	many
CASSHRQGAEGTEAFF	TGTGCCAGCAGCCACCGACAGGGGGCCGAGGGCACTGAAGCTTTCTTT	16	TRBV9	TRBD1	TRBJ1-1	NA
CASGRAPPEAFF	TGTGCCAGCGGCCGGGCCCCTCCTGAAGCTTTCTTT	12	TRBV5-6	NA	TRBJ1-1	few
CASISGPTYEQYF	TGTGCCAGCATCAGCGGGCCTACCTACGAGCAGTACTTC	13	TRBV7-9	NA	TRBJ2-7	NA